Listed here are 22 T cell receptor beta chains from one sample, sequenced in a study of regulatory T cells in long-lasting Graves disease. Time point of the sample: persistent/refractory GD, antithyroid drugs over 5 years with positive TRAb. PBMCs provided the RNA from which the TCR library was made. To make TCR beta libraries, researchers used iRepertoire HTBI primers and Arm-PCR of CDR3 regions. TCRdb passed the multiplex PCR reads through MiXCR, listing each CDR3 protein once. Of 300,000 to 500,000 distinct CDR3 sequences in the sample, under 25% were seen once. Sequenced here: peripheral blood mononuclear cells (PBMCs), sampled when the disease was refractory, from a patient treated with antithyroid drugs. These receptors all stem from a female donor with Graves disease.

The chain has TRBV4-3 and TRBJ1-5; maybe TRBD1 (5 bases). V dropped 2 bases and J dropped 4 bases, with 12 bases sitting between them. The CDR3 is made up of 15 amino acids. CDR1 is LGHNA, CDR2 YSLEER, per germline. The CDR3 region is CASSQPPGGNQPQHF. The CDR3 DNA sequence: TGCGCCAGCAGCCAACCTCCGGGGGGGAATCAGCCCCAGCATTTT.

In this sample, this clonotype turned up a few times. The chain couples TRBV20-1 to TRBJ2-2; D might be TRBD1 (6 bases). V was clipped by 3 bases and J by 5 bases, with 10 bases between them. Looked up from germline, CDR1 is DFQATT and CDR2 is SNEGSKA (reference sequence). This CDR3 region has 13 residues. CDR3 region: CSARAGVTGELFF. In DNA, the CDR3 is TGCAGTGCTAGGGCAGGGGTTACCGGGGAGCTGTTTTTT.

This clonotype was seen ten or more times. This chain joins TRBV27 and TRBJ2-5; D possibly uses TRBD1 or TRBD2 (5 bases each). V was shortened by 1 base and J by 3 bases, with 6 bases between the two germline ends. CDR3 length: 13 amino acids. Germline V lookup: CDR1 MNHEY, CDR2 SMNVEV (reference sequence). In nucleotides, the CDR3 is TGTGCCAGCAGTTTATTGGGGGAAGAGACCCAGTACTTC. Its translation: CASSLLGEETQYF.

In this sample, this clonotype turned up a few times. The chain uses TRBV2 and TRBJ1-1; no firm D call. The CDR3 sequence is 14 residues long. Trimming removed 1 base from V and 4 bases from J, with 10 bases in between. The V gene's germline CDR1 is SNHLY and CDR2 FYNNEI. CDR3 loop: CASSEGLWGTEAFF. DNA for the CDR3: TGTGCCAGCAGTGAAGGCCTTTGGGGCACTGAAGCTTTCTTT.

This clonotype was counted many times. The chain uses TRBV7-8 and TRBJ2-5; no clear D gene. The V gene lost 2 bases and the J gene lost 2 bases, with 3 bases spanning the gap. The CDR3 runs 12 residues. Germline values: CDR1 SGHVS, CDR2 FQNEAQ. As DNA, the CDR3 is TGTGCCAGCAGCTTATGGCAAGAGACCCAGTACTTC. Translating it yields CASSLWQETQYF. Using reference TRBV7-8 and TRBJ2-5 for the parts outside the CDR3, the full variable domain is GAGVSQSPRYKVAKRGQDVALRCDPISGHVSLFWYQQALGQGPEFLTYFQNEAQLDKSGLPSDRFFAERPEGSVSTLKIQRTQQEDSAVYLCASSLWQETQYFGPGTRLLVL.

This clonotype was counted between two and nine times. The rearrangement joins TRBV12-3 or TRBV12-4 to TRBJ2-2; D is undetermined. The ends were cut back, 2 bases at V and 8 bases at J, with 12 bases in the middle. CDR3 size: 14 residues. The CDR3 spells CASSLIAGKGELFF. The CDR3 nucleotides are TGTGCCAGCAGTTTAATTGCAGGAAAGGGGGAGCTGTTTTTT.

The gene calls are TRBV25-1 and TRBJ1-2; no definite D call. V lost 8 bases and J lost 0, with 10 bases in between. Looked up from germline, CDR1 is MGHDK and CDR2 is SYGVNS. The CDR3 is 13 residues long. The CDR3 sequence is CASAFGANYGYTF. The CDR3 coding sequence is TGTGCCAGCGCTTTTGGTGCTAACTATGGCTACACCTTC.

In this sample, this clonotype turned up a few times. V usage is TRBV12-3 or TRBV12-4 and J usage is TRBJ2-7; 9 positions match TRBD1. J lost 7 bases, V lost 4 bases, and 8 bases had no gene match. This CDR3 is 14 amino acids long. The CDR3 loop is CASSSTGGPTEQYF. CDR3 coding DNA: TGTGCCAGCAGTTCCACAGGGGGCCCTACGGAGCAGTACTTC.

This clonotype has ten or more counts. The V call is TRBV28, the J call TRBJ2-7, with TRBD2 matching over 9 bases. Germline V CDR1 and CDR2: MDHEN, SYDVKM. The CDR3 totals 12 residues. The V and J ends lost 5 bases and 6 bases, in that order; junction bases with no gene match: 2. CDR3 nucleotides: TGTGCCAGCAGTCTACTAGCGGGCGAGCAGTACTTC. It translates to CASSLLAGEQYF.

This clonotype occurred many times. The V and J genes are TRBV12-3 or TRBV12-4 and TRBJ1-1; D gene ambiguous. Trimming shortened V by 7 bases and J by 3 bases, and 9 bases separated the two germline ends. The CDR3 extends over 12 amino acids. Here the CDR3 reads CASNQGHTEAFF. The CDR3, as DNA: TGTGCCAGCAACCAAGGGCACACTGAAGCTTTCTTT.

Concerning this clonotype itself: A much bigger clone sits one base away, suggesting this may be a read error. Since the CDR3 does not end with the conserved phenylalanine or tryptophan, this likely comes from a read error. The rearrangement links TRBV2 to TRBJ2-7; D unclear. The V end was cut by 6 bases, the J end by 1 base, with 13 bases between. This CDR3 is 14 amino acids long. The germline V gene encodes CDR1 SNHLY and CDR2 FYNNEI. CDR3 bases: TGTGCCAGCAGGGATTCGTCAGTATCCTACGAGCAGTACCTC. It translates to CASRDSSVSYEQYL.

This clonotype was detected ten times or more. V gene TRBV2 combines with J gene TRBJ2-2, with D possibly matching TRBD1 (6 bases). V dropped 6 bases and J dropped 6 bases, with 17 bases sitting between them. The CDR3 is made up of 15 amino acids. Germline CDR1 is SNHLY and CDR2 is FYNNEI. CDR3 sequence reads: CASRGQTVSAGELFF. DNA for the CDR3: TGTGCCAGCAGAGGACAGACGGTATCGGCCGGGGAGCTGTTTTTT.

J is TRBJ2-2 and V is TRBV24-1; no clear D gene. Trimming shortened V by 2 bases and J by 5 bases, and 5 bases separated the two germline ends. CDR1 KGHDR and CDR2 SFDVKD come from the germline V gene. The CDR3 is made up of 13 amino acids. In nucleotides, the CDR3 is TGTGCCACCAGTGATTCCCAGACCGGGGAGCTGTTTTTT. This codes for CATSDSQTGELFF.

V is TRBV10-3 and J is TRBJ2-7; perhaps TRBD1 as D (5 bases). CDR1 is ENHRY, CDR2 SYGVKD, per germline. The CDR3 is 17 amino acids. Deletions cut 2 bases from V and 0 bases from J, with 17 bases between. In nucleotides, the CDR3 is TGTGCCATCAGTGAGGTCGTGACAGCTCCTCACTCCTACGAGCAGTACTTC. Translating it yields CAISEVVTAPHSYEQYF.

This clonotype was counted a few times. CDR3 sequence reads: CASSLSGGDHQPQHF. As DNA, the CDR3 is TGTGCCAGCAGTTTATCCGGGGGGGACCATCAGCCCCAGCATTTT. This rearrangement joins TRBV28 to TRBJ1-5; the D gene is possibly TRBD1 (5 bases). The V end was cut by 1 base, the J end by 5 bases, with 12 bases between. There are 15 residues in the CDR3. Germline V CDR1 and CDR2: MDHEN, SYDVKM.

This clonotype was detected only a few times. V gene TRBV7-2 combines with J gene TRBJ2-3, with no clear D. The CDR3 runs 13 residues. The V end was cut by 4 bases, the J end by 0 bases, with 5 bases between. Germline V lookup: CDR1 SGHTA, CDR2 FQGNSA. As DNA, the CDR3 is TGTGCCAGCAGCTGGACGAGCACAGATACGCAGTATTTT. It encodes CASSWTSTDTQYF.

This chain connects TRBV7-6 to TRBJ2-5; D possibly corresponds to TRBD2 (6 bases). V lost 5 bases, J lost 4 bases, and 17 bases lay in between. CDR3 length: 15 residues. The germline gives CDR1 SGHVS, CDR2 FNYEAQ. Written as DNA, the CDR3 is TGTGCCAGCAGCCCGGTGGGCGGGATTGGAGAGACCCAGTACTTC. Translated: CASSPVGGIGETQYF.

The chain combines TRBV3-1 with TRBJ2-1; possible D gene TRBD2, 7 bases. The V end lost 0 bases, the J end lost 7 bases, and 19 bases lay between the germline ends. Germline lookup yields CDR1 LGHDT and CDR2 YNNKEL (reference sequence). The CDR3 is made up of 17 amino acids. CDR3 DNA: TGTGCCAGCAGCCAAGATATATTGGCGGGGGCCCTGAATGAGCAGTTCTTC. It translates to CASSQDILAGALNEQFF.

In this sample, this clonotype turned up a few times. The chain employs TRBV27 and TRBJ2-7, with 9 bases lining up with TRBD1. The CDR3 extends over 14 amino acids. The germline V gene has CDR1 MNHEY and CDR2 SMNVEV (reference sequence). The junction had 7 bases not matched to a gene; V was cut back by 6 bases and J by 4 bases. This CDR3 reads CASRPGQGNYEQYF. As DNA, the CDR3 is TGTGCCAGCAGACCGGGACAGGGTAATTACGAGCAGTACTTC.

This clonotype was recorded many times. The J gene is TRBJ1-2, the V gene TRBV28, with unresolved D. The V gene's germline CDR1 is MDHEN and CDR2 SYDVKM. The germline V and J ends were trimmed by 5 bases and 2 bases, with 9 bases remaining between them. This CDR3 is 13 amino acids long. The CDR3 region is CASSNTVNYGYTF. CDR3 coding DNA: TGTGCCAGCAGTAACACAGTAAACTATGGCTACACCTTC.

This clonotype was detected only a few times. The gene calls are TRBV11-2 and TRBJ2-1; D gene uncertain. CDR1 SGHAT and CDR2 FQNNGV come from the germline V gene. Trimming cost V 5 bases and J 8 bases, with 19 bases left between them. This CDR3 is built from 15 residues. CDR3 residues: CASSAGWVAPDEQFF. As DNA, the CDR3 is TGTGCCAGCAGCGCTGGGTGGGTAGCCCCCGATGAGCAGTTCTTC.

This clonotype has a count of ten or more. The chain joins TRBV12-3 or TRBV12-4 to TRBJ1-5; possibly TRBD1 for D (6 bases). This CDR3 has 14 amino acids. Trimming shortened V by 3 bases and J by 4 bases, and 10 bases separated the two germline ends. The chain's CDR3 is CASSFVGGNQPQHF. The CDR3 region has the DNA TGTGCCAGCAGTTTTGTAGGGGGGAATCAGCCCCAGCATTTT.